The T cell receptor beta chain described here comes from a study of beta chain features in type 1 diabetes. The investigators reverse transcribed all of the isolated RNA, so they sequenced expressed TCRB transcripts. Clones were sequenced by immunoSEQ multiplex PCR, and TCRdb holds only the in-frame ones, with some missing. The sample contains some 500,000 clones, approximately 10% of which appear only once. Looked up from germline, CDR1 is SGHRS and CDR2 is YFSETQ. The V end lost 2 bases, the J end lost 5 bases, and 11 bases lay between the germline ends. The CDR3 totals 14 residues. This clone was counted between two and nine times.

The material sequenced was naive CD4+ T cells from blood. This TCR was sampled from a woman younger than 30 in good health. V is TRBV5-1 and J is TRBJ2-1, with a possible D match to TRBD2 (5 bases). CDR3 bases: TGCGCCAGCAGCTTAACGGGAACCCACAATGAGCAGTTCTTC. It translates to CASSLTGTHNEQFF. Full variable domain (remainder filled in from reference TRBV5-1 and TRBJ2-1): KAGVTQTPRYLIKTRGQQVTLSCSPISGHRSVSWYQQTPGQGLQFLFEYFSETQRNKGNFPGRFSGRQFSNSRSEMNVSTLELGDSALYLCASSLTGTHNEQFFGPGTRLTVL.